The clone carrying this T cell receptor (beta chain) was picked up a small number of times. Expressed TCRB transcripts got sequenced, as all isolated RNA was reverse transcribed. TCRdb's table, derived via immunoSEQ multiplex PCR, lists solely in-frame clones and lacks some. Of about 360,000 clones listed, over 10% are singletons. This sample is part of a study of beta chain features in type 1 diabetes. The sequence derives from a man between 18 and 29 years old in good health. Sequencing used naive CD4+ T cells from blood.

CDR3 in DNA: TGTGCCAGCAGTGGGACAGGGGGAATAACCGGGGAGCTGTTTTTT. Its protein product is CASSGTGGITGELFF. V and J are TRBV9 and TRBJ2-2; TRBD1 matches 11 bases. The length of the CDR3 is 15 residues. Germline V CDR1 and CDR2: SGDLS, YYNGEE. V dropped 5 bases and J dropped 5; count of bases not matched to a gene: 5.